A selection of T cell receptor beta chains follows, all from one sample in a study of T cells in Graves' hyperthyroidism and ophthalmopathy. In TCRdb, the multiplex PCR reads were re-called with MiXCR into one record per CDR3 protein. The sample has fewer than 350,000 distinct CDR3 sequences, over 20% seen once; the top ten hold 50%. The sample comprised blood. These receptors came from a woman between 50 and 59 years old with Graves' hyperthyroidism. Each CDR3 is given with its conserved first and last residue. The order of the fields is CDR3 length, D gene, V gene, CDR3 protein. A D gene is named only where the DNA matches it firmly.

>16|-|TRBV9
CASSKGADSFSYEQYF
>13|-|TRBV5-1
CASSSGTAAGYTF
>16|-|TRBV7-6
CASSLVRQTSTDTQYF
>15|-|TRBV4-1
CASSPSRGISGEQFF
>11|-|TRBV30
CAYDDSYEQYF
>14|TRBD1|TRBV20-1
CSATSGTGTTGYTF
>15|TRBD1|TRBV11-2
CASSFVGQGPDTQYF
>14|-|TRBV19
CASSIDRRTVEQYF
>13|TRBD1|TRBV5-5
CASSHDRGRGCTF
>14|TRBD1|TRBV2
CASSRTGGGNTIYF
>14|-|TRBV19
CASSIVWGNQPQHF
>13|-|TRBV12-3/TRBV12-4
CASERSGANVLTF
>17|TRBD2|TRBV7-9
CASSLGGSGGSYNEQFF
>14|-|TRBV2
CASTLEQLPYGYTF
>19|TRBD1|TRBV6-1
CASSERVDGGQGNSYEQYF
>16|-|TRBV20-1
CSASKDPAGANYGYTF
>14|-|TRBV11-2
CASSLVRTAGEQFF
>14|-|TRBV12-3/TRBV12-4
CASSSVSKGTEAFF
>14|-|TRBV2
CASKPGTATYEQYF
>16|TRBD1|TRBV10-2
CASSETTGGQNQPQHF